Each of the 18 T cell receptor beta chains below was sequenced from the same sample in a study of regulatory T cells in long-lasting Graves disease. Time point given: persistent/refractory GD, antithyroid drugs over 5 years with positive TRAb. Construction of the TCR library relied on RNA isolated from PBMCs. Researchers made TCR beta libraries by using iRepertoire HTBI primers and running Arm-PCR on CDR3 regions. MiXCR, applied by TCRdb to the multiplex PCR reads, yields one record per CDR3 protein. The sample records about 290,000 distinct CDR3 sequences, around 21% being singletons. Sequenced here: peripheral blood mononuclear cells (PBMCs), sampled when the disease was refractory, from a patient treated with antithyroid drugs. The receptors were gathered from a female donor with Graves disease.

This clonotype showed up just once. This may come from a read error, since a much larger clone is one base off. This sequence joins TRBV12-3 or TRBV12-4 and TRBJ2-6, with D unresolved. The CDR3 is 15 amino acids. Trimming left V 8 bases short and J 0 bases short, with 11 bases between. The CDR3 coding sequence is TGTGCCAGCGGTCCCGCCGCCTCTGGGGCCAACGTCCTGACTTTC. It codes for CASGPAASGANVLTF.

The chain recombines TRBV28 with TRBJ1-4, with D maybe TRBD1 (5 bases). The CDR3 is 14 residues long. Trimming pared 7 bases from V and 3 bases from J, leaving 12 bases between. Germline V gene data show CDR1 as MDHEN and CDR2 as SYDVKM. The CDR3 loop reads CASTVGGANEKLFF. CDR3 sequence (DNA): TGTGCCAGCACAGTTGGGGGAGCTAATGAAAAACTGTTTTTT.

There are many counts of this clonotype. The V gene is TRBV28, the J gene TRBJ2-7; D gene uncertain. Looked up from germline, CDR1 is MDHEN and CDR2 is SYDVKM. V gave up 6 bases and J gave up 5 bases, with 8 bases separating them. This CDR3 contains 11 residues. As DNA, the CDR3 is TGTGCCAGCAGCCGTGGGGACGAGCAGTACTTC. Encoded protein: CASSRGDEQYF.

The V and J genes are TRBV29-1 and TRBJ2-3, with 7 bases fitting TRBD1. V lost 4 bases, J lost 0 bases, and 7 bases stayed unmatched. The germline CDR1 and CDR2 sequences are SQVTM and ANQGSEA. The CDR3 has 15 residues. The CDR3 DNA follows: TGCAGCGTTGGGATACAGGGGATTAGCACAGATACGCAGTATTTT. Translated: CSVGIQGISTDTQYF.

This clonotype was counted ten times or more. This sequence joins TRBV28 and TRBJ2-7, with unresolved D. The CDR3 extends over 13 amino acids. Germline lookup yields CDR1 MDHEN and CDR2 SYDVKM. Trimming took 5 bases from V and 3 from J, leaving 11 bases between them. CDR3: CASSVDKNYEQYF. In nucleotides, the CDR3 is TGTGCCAGCAGTGTTGACAAGAACTACGAGCAGTACTTC.

This sequence joins TRBV6-1 and TRBJ2-3; 9 nucleotides line up with TRBD2. Germline V gene lookup returns CDR1 MNHNS and CDR2 SASEGT. Losses at the gene ends were 7 bases for V and 7 bases for J; bases not matched to a gene: 15. This CDR3 has 16 residues. The CDR3 region is CASKDSREGQSYTQYF. The CDR3 DNA follows: TGTGCCAGCAAGGATTCGCGGGAGGGCCAATCTTATACGCAGTATTTT.

The CDR3, as DNA: TGTGCCAGCAGTTTCCGGCCCATATCCCCTAATAGTCCCCAGCATTTT. Amino acids: CASSFRPISPNSPQHF. The chain carries TRBV27 and TRBJ1-5; no clear D gene. The V gene lost 3 bases and the J gene lost 10 bases, with 22 bases spanning the gap. The CDR3 covers 16 residues. Germline loops: CDR1 MNHEY, CDR2 SMNVEV (reference sequence).

This clonotype was seen ten or more times. The chain recombines TRBV5-1 with TRBJ1-2, with a tentative D call TRBD1 (6 bases). Trimming pared 2 bases from V and 2 bases from J, leaving 10 bases between. CDR1 and CDR2 from the germline V gene are SGHRS and YFSETQ. The CDR3 extends over 14 amino acids. CDR3 nucleotides: TGCGCCAGCAGCTTAGACGGGACAAACTATGGCTACACCTTC. Translating it yields CASSLDGTNYGYTF. The full variable domain, its missing parts supplied by reference TRBV5-1 and TRBJ1-2, is KAGVTQTPRYLIKTRGQQVTLSCSPISGHRSVSWYQQTPGQGLQFLFEYFSETQRNKGNFPGRFSGRQFSNSRSEMNVSTLELGDSALYLCASSLDGTNYGYTFGSGTRLTVV.

This clonotype was found many times. This rearrangement joins TRBV18 to TRBJ1-2, with D maybe TRBD1 (5 bases). V was shortened by 6 bases and J by 2 bases, with 16 bases between the two germline ends. In germline, CDR1 is KGHSH, CDR2 LQKENI. The CDR3 length is 15 residues. CDR3 nucleotide sequence: TGTGCCAGCTCGTTGGACTCCAGGGCCAACTATGGCTACACCTTC. Its protein product is CASSLDSRANYGYTF.

This clonotype has ten or more counts. The chain couples TRBV20-1 to TRBJ2-2; 12 positions match TRBD2. V lost 6 bases, J lost 7 bases, and 12 bases stayed unmatched. The CDR3 has 16 amino acids. Germline V gives CDR1 DFQATT, CDR2 SNEGSKA (reference sequence). CDR3 loop: CSAAHWTSGTIGELFF. CDR3 nucleotides: TGCAGTGCGGCACATTGGACTAGCGGGACTATCGGGGAGCTGTTTTTT.

This clonotype was detected many times. V is TRBV15 and J is TRBJ1-4, with D possibly matching TRBD1 (5 bases). V was trimmed by 3 bases and J by 5 bases, leaving 16 bases between them. The V gene's germline CDR1 is LNHNV and CDR2 YYDKDF (reference sequence). This CDR3 is built from 16 residues. CDR3 sequence: CATSSHRGGKNEKLFF. The CDR3 DNA sequence: TGTGCCACCAGCAGCCACCGGGGGGGTAAGAATGAAAAACTGTTTTTT.

The chain recombines TRBV2 with TRBJ2-1, with 14 bases fitting TRBD2. The CDR3 has 17 amino acids. Trimming removed 6 bases from V and 5 bases from J; junction bases left unmatched: 9. Germline V gives CDR1 SNHLY, CDR2 FYNNEI. CDR3 in DNA: TGTGCCAGCAGGGGACTAGCGGGAGAGGGCTGGGACAATGAGCAGTTCTTC. Its translation is CASRGLAGEGWDNEQFF.

This clonotype came up a few times. The chain links TRBV6-1 to TRBJ1-5; no reliable D call. V lost 8 bases to trimming and J lost 8 bases, with 13 bases between them. The CDR3 is made up of 12 amino acids. Germline V gives CDR1 MNHNS, CDR2 SASEGT. DNA for the CDR3: TGTGCCAGCGGGCGGTCGAGCGAGCCCCAGCATTTT. This translates into CASGRSSEPQHF.

This clonotype was observed a handful of times. The chain employs TRBV10-3 and TRBJ1-5; weak D call: TRBD1 (5 bases). The V end lost 0 bases, the J end lost 8 bases, and 14 bases lay between the germline ends. Germline-derived CDR1 and CDR2 are ENHRY and SYGVKD. The length of the CDR3 is 15 residues. DNA for the CDR3: TGTGCCATCAGTGAGTCGGAGCGGGGGTGGGAGCCCCAGCATTTT. Amino acids: CAISESERGWEPQHF.

This clonotype was counted many times. This chain joins TRBV6-5 and TRBJ2-7; D is perhaps TRBD1 or TRBD2 (5 bases each). The CDR3 has 19 residues. Per the germline V gene, CDR1 is MNHEY and CDR2 is SVGAGI. The V gene lost 4 bases and the J gene lost 3 bases, with 28 bases spanning the gap. The CDR3 is CASSFLPYTGRQLGYEQYF. Here the CDR3 DNA reads TGTGCCAGCAGTTTTCTGCCTTATACGGGGCGACAACTGGGCTACGAGCAGTACTTC.

This clonotype occurred a few times. The V call is TRBV4-1, the J call TRBJ2-5, with 7 bases identical to TRBD1. V shed 1 base, J shed 1 base, and the junction held 9 bases outside the gene matches. The CDR3 is 17 amino acids. Germline V gene data show CDR1 as MGHRA and CDR2 as YSYEKL. CDR3 sequence reads: CASSQGVGRGSQETQYF. The DNA for the CDR3 is TGCGCCAGCAGCCAAGGGGTCGGCAGGGGGTCCCAAGAGACCCAGTACTTC.

Comment on this clonotype: One end of the junction varies from germline; a read error may be responsible. The chain joins TRBV6-4 to TRBJ1-5, with D hard to call. This CDR3 spans 14 amino acids. Germline-derived CDR1 and CDR2 are MRHNA and SNTAGT. The CDR3 sequence is CASSYSGFNQPQHF. Written as DNA, the CDR3 is TGTGCCAGCAGTTACTCGGGTTTTAATCAGCCCCAGCATTTT.

The rearrangement uses TRBV5-1 and TRBJ1-6; D call uncertain. Deletions cut 1 base from V and 14 bases from J, with 13 bases between. Germline V CDR1 and CDR2: SGHRS, YFSETQ. The CDR3 is 13 amino acids. The DNA of the CDR3 is TGCGCCAGCAGCTTGAGTCAGGAGGCGGCCCTCCACTTT. As protein: CASSLSQEAALHF.